A selection of T cell receptor beta chains follows, all from one sample in a study of shared clonotypes between healthy human individuals. Produced via immunoSEQ multiplex PCR; TCRdb's table is partial and in-frame only. Of about 2.3 million clones listed, 85% to 95% are singletons. The sequenced material came from naive CD4+ T cells from PBMCs. All receptors come from a man between 18 and 35 years old in good health. Some clones in this sample may be carry-over from other donors' samples. Both conserved end residues are part of each CDR3. The order of the fields is CDR3 length, clone size, V gene, CDR3 protein. Clone size appears in some rows only: once, few, many, or a class for an expanded clone.

length: 14
size: .
V: TRBV5-8
CDR3: CASSRHRGTGELFF

length: 15
size: .
V: TRBV5-1
CDR3: CASSLVTGAYTEAFF

length: 16
size: .
V: TRBV18
CDR3: CASSPDIGSTGNTIYF

length: 15
size: .
V: TRBV6-5
CDR3: CASRYRQGAKETQYF

length: 15
size: .
V: TRBV5-1
CDR3: CASSRSGTGPYEQYF

length: 13
size: .
V: TRBV5-1
CDR3: CASSLEGGGPQHF

length: 13
size: .
V: TRBV7-9
CDR3: CASSFTGGYEQYF

length: 14
size: .
V: TRBV5-8
CDR3: CASRLQGVGTEAFF

length: 15
size: .
V: TRBV7-3
CDR3: CASSLTPLSNNEQFF

length: 17
size: .
V: TRBV4-1
CDR3: CASSHPRGPSTPDTQYF

length: 15
size: .
V: TRBV28
CDR3: CASSLLHQGSYEQYF

length: 13
size: .
V: TRBV2
CDR3: CASSEAVNYGYTF

length: 18
size: .
V: TRBV9
CDR3: CASSVASIGQGGNYGYTF

length: 16
size: .
V: TRBV4-1
CDR3: CASSPDSAGRFNEQFF

length: 14
size: once
V: TRBV29-1
CDR3: CSVGPSGSHYEQYF

length: 12
size: .
V: TRBV19
CDR3: CASSNPGTEAFF

length: 13
size: .
V: TRBV7-9
CDR3: CASKRDTPYEQYF

length: 18
size: .
V: TRBV5-6
CDR3: CASSALSGLAGVADTQYF

length: 14
size: .
V: TRBV11-2
CDR3: CASSLSGATDTQYF

length: 15
size: .
V: TRBV2
CDR3: CASSGTSGSGNEQFF

length: 14
size: .
V: TRBV18
CDR3: CASSPGERGTEAFF

length: 13
size: .
V: TRBV28
CDR3: CASTMTGPQPQHF

length: 18
size: .
V: TRBV6-1
CDR3: CASSVLPGTSGSNNEQFF

length: 14
size: .
V: TRBV29-1
CDR3: CSVGGQGSNEKLFF

length: 16
size: .
V: TRBV6-6
CDR3: CASSYPAGGPTYEQYF

length: 16
size: .
V: TRBV6-6
CDR3: CASQTSGISNTGELFF